The sequence of this TCR beta chain was determined in a study of cytomegalovirus exposure and HLA in healthy donors. The CDR3 extends over 12 amino acids. Trimming removed 6 bases at V and 8 bases at J, with 11 bases between. CDR1 and CDR2 (germline): MNHNY, SVGAGI (reference sequence). Turning to this clone: Its cognate antigen is unknown.

Study results and caveats: Most TCR sequences showed up rarely, but some public TCRs showed up in many donors. TCR beta V segments were, for the most part, productive about 87% or about 30% of the time in an earlier analysis.

PCR used 60 Vbeta primers and 13 Jbeta primers. Sequenced by immunoSEQ multiplex PCR; TCRdb stores in-frame clones only, minus some. The repertoire consists of more than 75,000 clones, with about 90% occurring once and the leading ten covering roughly 2.2%. The sample comprised PBMCs. The sequence came from a young man in good health and CMV-seronegative. The V and J genes are TRBV6-6 and TRBJ2-1; D remains ambiguous. CDR3 nucleotide sequence: TGTGCCAGCAGCCTTGCACCGGATGAGCAGTTCTTC. Encoded protein: CASSLAPDEQFF.